This entry is about one T cell receptor (beta chain). CDR3 length: 14 residues. Germline V CDR1 and CDR2: MNHNS, SASEGT. The germline V and J ends were trimmed by 6 bases and 1 base, with 11 bases remaining between them. This record comes from a study of T cell repertoires in cytomegalovirus infection. Across the study: Carrying CMV and the relevant HLA type showed in public TCR beta signatures.

MiXCR, run by TCRdb on the reads, gives a single entry per CDR3 protein. Among nearly 550,000 distinct CDR3 sequences listed, more than 15% were seen once. This chain joins TRBV6-1 and TRBJ2-3, with D perhaps matching TRBD2 (6 bases). The sequence came from a human donor in good health (CMV status not recorded). Some clones in this sample may be carry-over from other donors' samples. Material: CD8+ T cells from PBMCs. This chain's CDR3 is CASRAGTRTDTQYF. The CDR3 nucleotides read TGTGCCAGCAGGGCGGGGACCCGCACAGATACGCAGTATTTT.